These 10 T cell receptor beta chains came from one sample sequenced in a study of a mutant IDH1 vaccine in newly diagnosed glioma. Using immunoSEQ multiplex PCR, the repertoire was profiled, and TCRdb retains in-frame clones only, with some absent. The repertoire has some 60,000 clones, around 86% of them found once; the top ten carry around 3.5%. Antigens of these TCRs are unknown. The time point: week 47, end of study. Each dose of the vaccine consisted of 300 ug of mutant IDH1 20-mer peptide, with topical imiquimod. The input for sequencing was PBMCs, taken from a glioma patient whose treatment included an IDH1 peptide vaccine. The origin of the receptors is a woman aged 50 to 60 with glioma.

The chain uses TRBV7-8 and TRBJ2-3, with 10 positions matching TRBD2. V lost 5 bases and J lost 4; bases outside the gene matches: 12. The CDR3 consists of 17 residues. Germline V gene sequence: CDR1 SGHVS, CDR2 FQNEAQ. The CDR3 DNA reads TGTGCCAGCAGCCCAGGAGCGGGGGGGCCTGTGGCAGATACGCAGTATTTT. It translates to CASSPGAGGPVADTQYF.

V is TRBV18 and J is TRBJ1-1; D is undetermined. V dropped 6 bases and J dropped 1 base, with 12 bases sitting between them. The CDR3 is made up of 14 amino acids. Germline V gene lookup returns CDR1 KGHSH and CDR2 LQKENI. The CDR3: CASSRTKTNTEAFF. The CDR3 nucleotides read TGTGCCAGCTCCAGAACGAAGACGAACACTGAAGCTTTCTTT.

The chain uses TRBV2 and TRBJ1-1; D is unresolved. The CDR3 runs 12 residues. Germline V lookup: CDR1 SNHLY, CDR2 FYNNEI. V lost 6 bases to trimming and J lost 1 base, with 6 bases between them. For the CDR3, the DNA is TGTGCCAGCAGGCTAGAGAACACTGAAGCTTTCTTT. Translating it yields CASRLENTEAFF.

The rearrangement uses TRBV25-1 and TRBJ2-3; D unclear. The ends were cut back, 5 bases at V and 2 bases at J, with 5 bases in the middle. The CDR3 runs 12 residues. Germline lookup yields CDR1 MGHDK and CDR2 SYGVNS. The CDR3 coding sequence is TGTGCCAGCAGTACACACACAGATACGCAGTATTTT. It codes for CASSTHTDTQYF.

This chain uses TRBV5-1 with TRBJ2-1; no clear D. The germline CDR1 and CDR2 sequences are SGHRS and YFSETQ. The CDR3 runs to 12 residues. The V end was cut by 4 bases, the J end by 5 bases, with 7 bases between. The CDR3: CASSQQDNEQFF. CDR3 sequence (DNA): TGCGCCAGCAGCCAGCAAGACAATGAGCAGTTCTTC.

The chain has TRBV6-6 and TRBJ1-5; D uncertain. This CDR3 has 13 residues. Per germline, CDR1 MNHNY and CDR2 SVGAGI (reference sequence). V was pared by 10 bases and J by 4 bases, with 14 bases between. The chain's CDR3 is CATRYDRNQPQHF. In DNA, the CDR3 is TGTGCCACTCGATATGACCGAAATCAGCCCCAGCATTTT.

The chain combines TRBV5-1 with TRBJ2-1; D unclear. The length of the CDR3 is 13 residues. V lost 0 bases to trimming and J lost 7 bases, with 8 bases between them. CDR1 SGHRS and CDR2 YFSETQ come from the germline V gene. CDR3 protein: CASSLAGNNEQFF. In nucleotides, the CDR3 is TGCGCCAGCAGCTTGGCTGGTAATAATGAGCAGTTCTTC. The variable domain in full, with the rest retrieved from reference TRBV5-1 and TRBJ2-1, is KAGVTQTPRYLIKTRGQQVTLSCSPISGHRSVSWYQQTPGQGLQFLFEYFSETQRNKGNFPGRFSGRQFSNSRSEMNVSTLELGDSALYLCASSLAGNNEQFFGPGTRLTVL.

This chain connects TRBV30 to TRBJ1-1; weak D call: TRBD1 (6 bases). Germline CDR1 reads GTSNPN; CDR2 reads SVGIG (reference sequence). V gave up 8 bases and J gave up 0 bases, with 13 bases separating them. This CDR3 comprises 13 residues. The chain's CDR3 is CAESGQLNTEAFF. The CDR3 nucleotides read TGTGCCGAGAGTGGACAGCTGAACACTGAAGCTTTCTTT.

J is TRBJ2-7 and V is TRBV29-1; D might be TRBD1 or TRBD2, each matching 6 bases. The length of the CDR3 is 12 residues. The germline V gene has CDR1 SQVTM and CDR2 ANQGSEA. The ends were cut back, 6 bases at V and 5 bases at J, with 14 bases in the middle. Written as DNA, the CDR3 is TGCAGCGTGTCGAGGGGGGTCAACGAGCAGTACTTC. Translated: CSVSRGVNEQYF.

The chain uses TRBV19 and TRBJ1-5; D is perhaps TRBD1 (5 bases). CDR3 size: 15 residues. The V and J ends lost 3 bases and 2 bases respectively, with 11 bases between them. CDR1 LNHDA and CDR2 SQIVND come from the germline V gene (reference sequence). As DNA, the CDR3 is TGTGCCAGTAGTATTGGGCAACAGGGCAATCAGCCCCAGCATTTT. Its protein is CASSIGQQGNQPQHF.